What follows are 21 T cell receptor beta chains derived from one specimen sequenced in a study of Graves' ophthalmopathy and Graves' hyperthyroidism. For repertoire sequencing, the TCR beta CDR3 regions were amplified from RNA transcripts. An opening RT-PCR round employed HTBI primers and preceded a second-round multiplex PCR. TCRdb fed the multiplex PCR reads into MiXCR, producing one record per CDR3 protein. The data hold approximately 640,000 distinct CDR3 sequences, with under 50% observed a single time. Sequencing was carried out using peripheral blood. The receptor source for this set is an adult man with Graves' ophthalmopathy.

V gene TRBV29-1 combines with J gene TRBJ1-1, with D hard to call. Deletions cut 1 base from V and 4 bases from J, with 13 bases between. Germline V CDR1 and CDR2: SQVTM, ANQGSEA. The CDR3 sequence is 14 residues long. In nucleotides, the CDR3 is TGCAGCGTTGAAGGGGGTCGGAGCGGCACTGAAGCTTTCTTT. This translates into CSVEGGRSGTEAFF.

This clonotype was detected ten times or more. The V and J genes are TRBV12-3 or TRBV12-4 and TRBJ2-5, with 11 bases identical to TRBD2. The ends lost 4 bases at V and 5 bases at J; junction bases unmatched: 6. This CDR3 has 15 residues. CDR3 sequence (DNA): TGTGCCAGCAGTTCCCGACTAGCGGGGAGTGAGACCCAGTACTTC. As protein: CASSSRLAGSETQYF.

Remarks on this clonotype: One junction end does not reproduce the germline sequence, and a read error may be involved. The genes are TRBV10-3 and TRBJ1-1; 7 nucleotides align to TRBD1. The CDR3 totals 14 residues. CDR1 is ENHRY and CDR2 is SYGVKD in the germline V gene. CDR3: CANSIAGGNTEAFF. CDR3 DNA: TGTGCCAACAGTATCGCAGGGGGTAACACTGAAGCTTTCTTT.

This clonotype turned up a few times. The chain links TRBV29-1 to TRBJ2-6; D remains unclear. The V end lost 2 bases, the J end lost 4 bases, and 3 bases lay between the germline ends. The length of the CDR3 is 12 residues. Germline V gene data show CDR1 as SQVTM and CDR2 as ANQGSEA. This CDR3 reads CSVEKGANVLTF. The DNA for the CDR3 is TGCAGCGTTGAAAAGGGGGCCAACGTCCTGACTTTC.

This clonotype was counted only a few times. The genes are TRBV11-1 and TRBJ2-5, with 10 bases fitting TRBD1. Germline CDR1 SGHAT, CDR2 FQDESV (reference sequence). The CDR3 consists of 15 residues. Unmatched junction bases numbered 7, after V lost 5 bases and J lost 4 bases. As DNA, the CDR3 is TGTGCCAGCAGCCAAGGGGACAGGGGTCGAGAGACCCAGTACTTC. It specifies CASSQGDRGRETQYF.

This clonotype occurred many times. CDR3: CASSPWEENTEAFF. The DNA for the CDR3 is TGTGCCAGCAGTCCTTGGGAGGAGAACACTGAAGCTTTCTTT. The chain has TRBV7-9 and TRBJ1-1; no firm D call. Germline CDR1 SEHNR, CDR2 FQNEAQ (reference sequence). CDR3 length: 14 residues. The ends were cut back, 6 bases at V and 1 base at J, with 12 bases in the middle.

V and J are TRBV5-1 and TRBJ2-7; 12 bases align to TRBD2. The ends lost 3 bases at V and 5 bases at J; junction bases unmatched: 9. The CDR3 runs 16 residues. Germline V gene data show CDR1 as SGHRS and CDR2 as YFSETQ. The CDR3 DNA is TGCGCCAGCAGCTCGTTGACTAGCGGGAGCTATCACGAGCAGTACTTC. Encoded protein: CASSSLTSGSYHEQYF.

The chain has TRBV5-1 and TRBJ1-6; D call uncertain. V shed 0 bases and J shed 9 bases, with 7 bases lying between them. The CDR3 loop spans 13 amino acids. Germline assignment: CDR1 SGHRS and CDR2 YFSETQ. Here the CDR3 reads CASSLALFSPLHF. The DNA for the CDR3 is TGCGCCAGCAGCTTGGCGCTTTTTTCACCCCTCCACTTT.

This clonotype was seen ten or more times. The chain recombines TRBV6-2 or TRBV6-3 with TRBJ2-5; no firm D call. CDR1 and CDR2 from the germline V gene are MNHEY and SVGEGT. Trimming removed 10 bases from V and 1 base from J, with 10 bases in between. The CDR3 spans 12 residues. CDR3 coding DNA: TGTGCCACTGCCGATATCCAAGAGACCCAGTACTTC. This encodes CATADIQETQYF.

This clonotype was seen ten or more times. The junction differs from germline at one of its ends, possibly a read error. CDR3 in DNA: TGCAGTGCAAGAGGACAGTCGAACACTGAAGCTTTCTTT. Protein sequence: CSARGQSNTEAFF. The chain uses TRBV20-1 and TRBJ1-1, with D possibly TRBD1 on 6 matching bases. Germline CDR1 DFQATT, CDR2 SNEGSKA (reference sequence). The CDR3 spans 13 residues.

This clonotype showed up just a few times. Sequence at one end of the junction differs from germline and may be a read error. This chain connects TRBV5-1 to TRBJ2-7, with TRBD2 matching over 7 bases. CDR1 and CDR2 (germline): SGHRS, YFSETQ. This CDR3 is 16 amino acids long. In nucleotides, the CDR3 is TGCGCCAGCAACTTGGGGGGGGTGGGTTTCTCCTACGAGCAGTACTTC. It yields the protein CASNLGGVGFSYEQYF.

In the case of this clonotype: The junction departs from germline at one end; a sequencing error may be responsible. The V gene is TRBV7-9, the J gene TRBJ2-7, with TRBD1 matching 10 bases. The CDR3 loop spans 16 amino acids. Germline V gene sequence: CDR1 SEHNR, CDR2 FQNEAQ (reference sequence). The DNA for the CDR3 is TGTGCCAGCAGTTTAGCGGTGGGGACAGGGGACTACGAGCAGTACTTC. Amino acids: CASSLAVGTGDYEQYF.

The sample holds many counts of this clonotype. The J gene is TRBJ1-1, the V gene TRBV19; the D is unclear. The CDR3 consists of 13 residues. Germline V lookup: CDR1 LNHDA, CDR2 SQIVND (reference sequence). V gave up 3 bases and J gave up 0 bases, with 5 bases separating them. DNA of the CDR3: TGTGCCAGTAGTATCCTGGTGAACACTGAAGCTTTCTTT. It translates to CASSILVNTEAFF.

The chain has TRBV10-3 and TRBJ1-5; 9 bases are shared with TRBD1. The DNA end favors TRBJ2-3, so the J call may be wrong. The CDR3 is 14 amino acids. Germline assignment: CDR1 ENHRY and CDR2 SYGVKD. This chain's CDR3 is CAIADRGRADTQYF. CDR3 nucleotides: TGTGCCATTGCGGACAGGGGCCGGGCAGATACGCAGTATTTT.

Only one count was recorded for this clonotype. This chain uses TRBV19 with TRBJ2-5, with 9 bases identical to TRBD1. This CDR3 has 16 residues. J lost 3 bases, V lost 9 bases, and 14 bases had no gene match. Germline CDR1 LNHDA, CDR2 SQIVND (reference sequence). The CDR3 here is CASSFLGQGGKETQYF. The CDR3, as DNA: TGTGCCAGCAGTTTTTTGGGACAGGGCGGTAAAGAGACCCAGTACTTC.

The chain combines TRBV19 with TRBJ1-5; D gene ambiguous. V dropped 4 bases and J dropped 3 bases, with 13 bases sitting between them. Per germline, CDR1 LNHDA and CDR2 SQIVND (reference sequence). This CDR3 spans 15 amino acids. Here the CDR3 reads CASSTSGPLNQPQHF. The CDR3 nucleotides read TGTGCCAGTAGTACTAGCGGGCCCCTCAATCAGCCCCAGCATTTT. The variable domain in full, with the rest retrieved from reference TRBV19 and TRBJ1-5, is DGGITQSPKYLFRKEGQNVTLSCEQNLNHDAMYWYRQDPGQGLRLIYYSQIVNDFQKGDIAEGYSVSREKKESFPLTVTSAQKNPTAFYLCASSTSGPLNQPQHFGDGTRLSIL.

J is TRBJ2-7 and V is TRBV25-1; 8 bases align to TRBD1. Unmatched junction bases numbered 6, after V lost 8 bases and J lost 0 bases. This CDR3 has 14 amino acids. Germline values: CDR1 MGHDK, CDR2 SYGVNS. Here the CDR3 DNA reads TGTGCCAGCGCCCAGACAGGGGTCTCCTACGAGCAGTACTTC. Translation: CASAQTGVSYEQYF.

V is TRBV5-6 and J is TRBJ1-5; maybe TRBD1 (5 bases). Looked up from germline, CDR1 is SGHDT and CDR2 is YYEEEE. The CDR3 consists of 16 residues. Trimming left V 4 bases short and J 0 bases short, with 14 bases between. CDR3 nucleotides: TGTGCCAGCAGCATAAGGGACGGTTATAGCAATCAGCCCCAGCATTTT. It encodes CASSIRDGYSNQPQHF.

This clonotype was detected many times. The chain has TRBV20-1 and TRBJ2-5, with 10 bases identical to TRBD2. Germline assignment: CDR1 DFQATT and CDR2 SNEGSKA (reference sequence). The CDR3 runs 14 residues. V was clipped by 6 bases and J by 2 bases; unmatched bases: 6. The CDR3 DNA is TGCAGTGCCCCAAGCGGGAGGGAACAAGAGACCCAGTACTTC. Translating gives CSAPSGREQETQYF.

This rearrangement joins TRBV2 to TRBJ1-5; weak D call: TRBD1 (6 bases). With 6 bases removed from V and 0 bases from J, the gap between germline ends came to 12 bases. The CDR3 covers 15 residues. Looked up from germline, CDR1 is SNHLY and CDR2 is FYNNEI. CDR3 nucleotide sequence: TGTGCCAGCAGGGACCAAGGGGGTAGCAATCAGCCCCAGCATTTT. Its protein product is CASRDQGGSNQPQHF.

The J gene is TRBJ1-4, the V gene TRBV7-9; 10 nucleotides match TRBD1. Germline CDR1 SEHNR, CDR2 FQNEAQ (reference sequence). V dropped 5 bases and J dropped 8; count of bases not matched to a gene: 8. This CDR3 has 15 amino acids. CDR3: CASSLDGTGDEKLFF. As DNA, the CDR3 is TGTGCCAGCAGCCTAGACGGGACAGGGGACGAAAAACTGTTTTTT.